This T cell receptor beta chain comes out of a study of graft-versus-host responses after intestinal transplantation. Study-level information: Recipients uniformly received anti-thymocyte globulin induction, followed by tacrolimus and steroids for roughly 3 years. General study results and limits: In recipient marrow, GvH clones were found, and some appeared first in ileum or blood.

The junction had 6 bases not matched to a gene; V was cut back by 0 bases and J by 4 bases. The germline V gene has CDR1 MGHRA and CDR2 YSYEKL. The CDR3 length is 16 residues. On this clone itself: Its antigen is unidentified.

Investigators treated the graft tissue so that it released intraepithelial and lamina propria lymphocytes. Only in-frame clones appear in the TCRdb table, and some are missing; sequencing was by immunoSEQ multiplex PCR. The sample yields some 7,700 clones, about 84% seen once. The V gene is TRBV4-1, the J gene TRBJ2-7; 10 bases agree with TRBD2. The TCR originated in a human patient who received an intestinal transplant, so some T cells may come from the graft donor. The specimen was ileum tissue, collected approximately 120 days after transplant. The CDR3 loop reads CASSQDGSGGRYEQYF. The CDR3 DNA follows: TGCGCCAGCAGCCAAGATGGTAGCGGGGGGAGGTACGAGCAGTACTTC.